This T cell receptor beta chain appears in the sequencing data of a study of control samples from healthy donors and cancer patients. CDR1 is LNHDA and CDR2 is SQIVND in the germline V gene (reference sequence). V shed 3 bases and J shed 0 bases, with 10 bases lying between them. The CDR3 contains 15 residues. Data came from immunoSEQ multiplex PCR; TCRdb stores just in-frame clones and leaves some out. Of 130,000 or so clones in the sample, over 75% were seen once. As regards this clone: The sample holds other DNA sequences that translate to the same CDR3.

The receptor's source is a man aged 55 to 70 in good health. The rearrangement joins TRBV19 to TRBJ2-3; D unclear. The sample comprised blood. The CDR3 nucleotides read TGTGCCAGTAGTATCATGGGAAGTAGCACAGATACGCAGTATTTT. Protein: CASSIMGSSTDTQYF.